This entry concerns a single TCR beta chain. This receptor's antigen is unknown. No base quality information exists; no much larger clone differs at one position. This specimen comes from a study of cytomegalovirus exposure and HLA in healthy donors (dated by TCRdb to about 2017). For the wider study: In an earlier analysis of 550 to 750 of the donors, about 270 Gb of sequence data and some 100 million unique TCR beta sequences from roughly 190 million T cells were reported. Roughly 320 gigabases of sequencing data and around 88 million unique TCR sequences made up an early release that covered approximately 650 HLA-typed donors. Among the roughly 400 genotyped donors, 75% to 90% belonged to the genetic ancestry cluster associated with self-reported Caucasian donors. The study was designed to test whether signatures of past pathogen exposure could be identified by cataloging public T cell receptors. Using immunosequencing, the study profiled T cell repertoires from 550 to 750 subjects and related those repertoires to cytomegalovirus serostatus. Besides the first cohort of some 670 subjects, a separate validation cohort made up of roughly 130 different subjects was used. To predict cytomegalovirus infection status, the study brought together high-throughput TCR immunosequencing, statistical association of individual TCRs with disease status, and machine learning. A later analysis re-examined previously published TCR beta repertoires from about 670 donors and added high-resolution HLA genotyping to investigate patterns of TCR occurrence. Rather than drawing on any new phenotypic data, the later analysis identified candidate immune exposures from TCR beta sequences and the way those sequences occurred across donors. To decide whether each TCR beta V gene segment behaved as functional or pseudogenic, an earlier analysis of fewer than 750 of the donors relied on high-throughput TCR beta sequencing. Donor age, sex, ethnicity and CMV serostatus were compiled together with the repertoire data. A later genetic analysis used genome-wide SNP genotypes for about three fifths of the roughly 700 donors, treating that subset as a discovery cohort. Every discovery cohort repertoire had been produced on one sequencing platform. Class I and class II HLA loci were covered by the typing at four-digit resolution. The number of typed donors differed by locus: roughly 620-640 for A, B, C, DRB1 and DQB1; approximately 540 for DQA1; around 610 for DPA1; and around 450 for DPB1. Because of strong linkage in the cohort, four to six DR-DQ haplotypes were treated as single units for association and clustering. Among under 450 genotyped donors of the cohort, an average of approximately 230,000 unique TCR beta nucleotide sequences were sequenced per donor, roughly 20% of them non-productive.

The cohort was made up of several hundred healthy bone marrow donors. All cohort members were sampled while nominally healthy, although unrecorded immune exposures were likely present. The donor was CMV seropositive and belonged to the group of 250 to 300 seropositive cohort members. A peripheral blood sample was collected from each donor, and TCR beta sequencing was performed on peripheral blood mononuclear cells. The Qiagen DNeasy Blood Extraction Kit was used to extract genomic DNA from the blood cell samples. Library preparation used the immunoSEQ multiplex PCR assay. The multiplex PCR relied on a mix of 60 forward primers for TCR Vbeta segments and 13 reverse primers for TCR Jbeta segments. Amplification of the CDR3 region of rearranged TCR beta genes was performed with a multiplex PCR assay on genomic DNA. Amplified TCR beta libraries were sequenced as 87-base-pair reads on the Illumina HiSeq System. The authors' analysis ran thus. A later analysis tallied 75 million to 95 million unique TCR beta chains across the roughly 610 repertoires, and about 10 million of those chains were shared by two or more donors. Raw reads were error-corrected and collapsed into unique sequences with a nearest-neighbor algorithm that merged closely related sequences to remove PCR and sequencing errors. Alignment of CDR3 sequences to IMGT reference sequences was used to assign V, D and J gene segments. For a sequence to be retained, a match of at least six nucleotides to both a V gene segment and a J gene segment was required. A rearrangement was called productive if the CDR3 had no stop codons and remained in frame with V and J, and every other rearrangement was called non-productive. CDR3 was defined by IMGT convention, running from the second conserved V-encoded cysteine to the conserved J-encoded phenylalanine. The earlier analysis of some 550 of the donors excluded any sequence lacking an unambiguous match to a single V gene segment. An earlier analysis of approximately 590 of the donors called V segments functional above 56.7% productive rearrangements and segregating when the between-donor standard deviation exceeded 5%. A statistical classification framework was built for diagnosing cytomegalovirus status from the catalog of TCR beta chain sequences. In a later analysis, TCR nucleotide sequences were compared against IMGT/GENE-DB human TR gene sequences so that V and J genes could be assigned. In a later analysis, CDR3 sequences and most-parsimonious VDJ recombination scenarios were assigned using the TCRdist pipeline. A later analysis defined each TCR beta chain by its CDR3 amino acid sequence plus V-gene family, and excluded reads lacking a unique V-gene family. In a later analysis, several hundred highly shared, low-generation-probability nucleotide sequences were removed to address suspected cross-contamination and a sequencing artifact. A later analysis calculated a clonal expansion index for each public chain from normalized within-repertoire ranks of inferred template counts. In a later analysis, generation probabilities were computed with a VDJ recombination model fitted to out-of-frame rearrangements, and the resulting probabilities were checked against IGoR. In a later analysis, TCR-TCR, TCR-HLA and TCR-CMV co-occurrence was scored with hypergeometric tests, and a repertoire-size bias correction was applied to TCR pairs. False discovery rates were estimated in a later analysis by permuting HLA or CMV assignments 20 times. A later analysis grouped co-occurring TCRs with DBSCAN, adding TCRdist sequence similarity when clustering within HLA-allele-positive subsets. Repertoires with fewer than 30,000 or more than 120,000 public chains were left out of co-occurrence clustering, as were five repertoires with anomalous nucleotide sharing. TCRdb mirrors the immuneACCESS table, restricted to in-frame sequences. Some clones are absent from its copies; in checked studies, under half trace to an unresolved V gene, and the reason for the others is unknown. Clone size and the V and J calls come from that table; the DNA yielded D and trimming. The table for this sample lists about 92,000 clones; approximately 71% of them were counted only once. The leading ten clones occupy 15% to 20% of the sample.

The CDR3 goes from the cysteine to the phenylalanine over 17 residues. Solely the CDR3 DNA is kept, with 51 bases framed from the first base. As encoded in the germline V gene, CDR1 is MRHNA while CDR2 is SNTAGT. From V the trimming removes 3 bases and from J it removes 2 bases, while the gene matches leave 6 bases of the junction unaccounted for. Study-wide conclusions, independent of this receptor: A cluster of highly shared sequence variants was judged likely to represent a technical artifact of the sequencing pipeline. Roughly uniform sequencing depth across donors was assumed in presence/absence analyses, although this assumption may not hold. A later analysis found that HLA-associated TCR beta chains were more clonally expanded and had lower generation probabilities than equally common non-associated chains. An association between a missense DCLRE1C variant and V-gene and J-gene trimming of TCR beta chains was found in a later genetic analysis and replicated in an independent cohort. In a later genetic analysis, fewer N-insertions in productive TCRs were reported among donors in an Asian-associated ancestry cluster than the approximately 670-donor mean. In this cohort, only TCR beta chains were sequenced, and detectable features were limited by the absence of alpha or paired-chain data. The earlier analysis of approximately 590 of the donors excluded about 16 rarely observed V segments, including chromosome 9 orphons, because counts were too low. Some IMGT-functional V segments, including TRBV6-2 and TRBV6-3, could not be told apart with the 87-base-pair reads, so those segments were excluded. In vitro tests confirmed that a few of the cytomegalovirus-associated TCR beta chains recognize cytomegalovirus antigens. Because HLA typing was missing for some donors at each locus, association tests included only the typed subset. The classifier was reported to diagnose cytomegalovirus status with high specificity and sensitivity in both the original and validation cohorts. While some public TCRs were present in many individuals, most TCR sequences turned up only very rarely across donors. Strong co-occurrence of HLA alleles, especially DR and DQ, made assigning TCR associations to individual alleles difficult. Correlated functional status among segregating V segments might be attributable to linkage disequilibrium, but an unknown experimental factor could not be ruled out. According to the authors, the approach could potentially be generalized to other disease states and immunological phenotypes. According to a later analysis, TCR association rates differed among HLA loci, with DRB1 alleles showing the most associated TCRs and HLA-C alleles showing the fewest. Specific HLA alleles were associated with roughly 16,000 TCR beta sequences at a false discovery rate of 0.05 in a later analysis. Several of the top co-occurrence clusters appeared to be linked to parvovirus B19, influenza, CMV and Epstein-Barr virus, according to a later analysis. In the study, 150 to 200 TCR beta chains were listed as associated with cytomegalovirus. In a later analysis, most CMV-associated TCR beta chains were found to appear HLA-restricted, with HLA associations seemingly driven largely by CMV exposure. In an earlier analysis of around 600 of the donors, most TCR beta V segments were observed in productive rearrangements about 87% or about 30% of the time, broadly matching IMGT annotations. CMV serostatus was the only immune exposure information available for the cohort. A further reported finding was that TCR beta sequences accurately predicted the HLA-A and HLA-B alleles for most subjects in the first cohort.

The chain employs TRBV6-4 and TRBJ2-2; 10 middle bases align to TRBD2. Specimen: PBMCs. The sequence came from a young woman in good health and CMV-seropositive. CDR3 region: CASSESSGGLNTGELFF. In nucleotide form, the sequence is TGTGCCAGCAGTGAGTCTAGCGGGGGCCTAAACACCGGGGAGCTGTTTTTT.